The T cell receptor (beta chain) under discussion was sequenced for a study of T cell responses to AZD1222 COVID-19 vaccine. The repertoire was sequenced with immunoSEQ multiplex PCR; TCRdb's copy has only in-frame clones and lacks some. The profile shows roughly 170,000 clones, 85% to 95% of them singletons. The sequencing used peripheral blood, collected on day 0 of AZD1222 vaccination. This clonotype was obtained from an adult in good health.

Here the CDR3 reads CASSSTGGRRNTEAFF. CDR3 DNA: TGTGCCAGCTCATCTACAGGGGGCCGCAGGAACACTGAAGCTTTCTTT. The V and J genes are TRBV18 and TRBJ1-1, with TRBD1 identical over 9 bases. The germline CDR1 and CDR2 sequences are KGHSH and LQKENI. The CDR3 is 16 amino acids. J was trimmed by 1 base and V by 5 bases; bases with no gene match: 8. The variable domain in full, completed from reference TRBV18 and TRBJ1-1, reads NAGVMQNPRHLVRRRGQEARLRCSPMKGHSHVYWYRQLPEEGLKFMVYLQKENIIDESGMPKERFSAEFPKEGPSILRIQQVVRGDSAAYFCASSSTGGRRNTEAFFGQGTRLTVV.